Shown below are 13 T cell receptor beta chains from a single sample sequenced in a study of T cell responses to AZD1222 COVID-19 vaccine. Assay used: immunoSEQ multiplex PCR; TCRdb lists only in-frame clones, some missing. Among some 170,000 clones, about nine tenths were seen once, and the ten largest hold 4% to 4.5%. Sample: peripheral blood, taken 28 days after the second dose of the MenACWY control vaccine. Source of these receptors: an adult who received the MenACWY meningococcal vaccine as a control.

The CDR3 region is CASSITGLTYEQYF. The CDR3 nucleotides are TGTGCCAGTAGTATAACCGGACTAACCTACGAGCAGTACTTC. The J gene is TRBJ2-7, the V gene TRBV19; maybe TRBD2 (6 bases). CDR1 LNHDA and CDR2 SQIVND come from the germline V gene (reference sequence). The CDR3 consists of 14 residues. V was trimmed by 2 bases and J by 2 bases, leaving 10 bases between them.

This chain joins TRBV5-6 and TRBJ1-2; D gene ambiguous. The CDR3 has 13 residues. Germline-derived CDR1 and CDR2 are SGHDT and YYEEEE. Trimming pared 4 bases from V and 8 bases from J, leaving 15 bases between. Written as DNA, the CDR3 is TGTGCCAGCAGCCTAATTGGATCTGGAGGCTACACCTTC. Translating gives CASSLIGSGGYTF. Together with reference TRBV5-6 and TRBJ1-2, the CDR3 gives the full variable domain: DAGVTQSPTHLIKTRGQQVTLRCSPKSGHDTVSWYQQALGQGPQFIFQYYEEEERQRGNFPDRFSGHQFPNYSSELNVNALLLGDSALYLCASSLIGSGGYTFGSGTRLTVV.

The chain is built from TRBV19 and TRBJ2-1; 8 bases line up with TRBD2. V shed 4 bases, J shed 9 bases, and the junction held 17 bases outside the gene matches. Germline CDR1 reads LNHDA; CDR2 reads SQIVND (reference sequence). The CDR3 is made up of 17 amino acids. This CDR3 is CASSKEGPSGSFAEQFF. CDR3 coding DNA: TGTGCCAGTAGTAAAGAAGGCCCCAGCGGGAGTTTCGCTGAGCAGTTCTTC.

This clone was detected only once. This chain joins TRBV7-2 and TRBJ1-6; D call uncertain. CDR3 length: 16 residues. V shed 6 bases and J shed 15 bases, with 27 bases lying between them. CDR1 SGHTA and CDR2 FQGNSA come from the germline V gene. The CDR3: CASSTTQQASRASLHF. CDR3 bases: TGTGCCAGCAGTACTACCCAGCAGGCCTCTAGAGCCAGCCTCCACTTT.

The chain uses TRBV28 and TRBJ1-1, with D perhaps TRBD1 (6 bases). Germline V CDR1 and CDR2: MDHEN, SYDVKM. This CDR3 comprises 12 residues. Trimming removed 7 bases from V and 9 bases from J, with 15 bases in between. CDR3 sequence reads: CASTTDQGKAFF. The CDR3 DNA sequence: TGTGCCAGCACCACCGATCAGGGGAAAGCTTTCTTT.

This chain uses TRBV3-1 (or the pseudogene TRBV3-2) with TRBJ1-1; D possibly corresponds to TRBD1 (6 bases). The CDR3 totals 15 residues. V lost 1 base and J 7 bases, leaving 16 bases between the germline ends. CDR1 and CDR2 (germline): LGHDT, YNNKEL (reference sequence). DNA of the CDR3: TGTGCCAGCAGCCAAGGCGCCTCGGGACACTTTGAAGCTTTCTTT. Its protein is CASSQGASGHFEAFF.

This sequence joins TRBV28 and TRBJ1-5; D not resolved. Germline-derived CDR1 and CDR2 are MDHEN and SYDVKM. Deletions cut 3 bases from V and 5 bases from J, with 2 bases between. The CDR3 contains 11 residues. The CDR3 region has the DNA TGTGCCAGCAGTTTGGATCAGCCCCAGCATTTT. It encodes CASSLDQPQHF.

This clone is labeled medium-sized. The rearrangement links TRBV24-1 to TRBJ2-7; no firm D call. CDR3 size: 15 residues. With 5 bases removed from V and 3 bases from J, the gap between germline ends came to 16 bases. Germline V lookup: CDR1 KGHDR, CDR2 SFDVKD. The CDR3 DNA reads TGTGCCACCAGTGCCACCGGGCCGGCCTTCTACGAGCAGTACTTC. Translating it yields CATSATGPAFYEQYF.

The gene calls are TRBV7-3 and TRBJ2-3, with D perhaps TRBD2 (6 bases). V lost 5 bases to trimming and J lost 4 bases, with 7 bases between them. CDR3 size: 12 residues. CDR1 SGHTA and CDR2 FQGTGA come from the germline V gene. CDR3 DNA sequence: TGTGCCAGCAGCACGGGAGCAGATACGCAGTATTTT. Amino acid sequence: CASSTGADTQYF.

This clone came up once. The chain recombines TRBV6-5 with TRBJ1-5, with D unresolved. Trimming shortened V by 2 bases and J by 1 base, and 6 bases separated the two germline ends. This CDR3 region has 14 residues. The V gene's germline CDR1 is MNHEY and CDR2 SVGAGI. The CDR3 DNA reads TGTGCCAGCAGTTACGCCGAGAGCAATCAGCCCCAGCATTTT. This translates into CASSYAESNQPQHF.

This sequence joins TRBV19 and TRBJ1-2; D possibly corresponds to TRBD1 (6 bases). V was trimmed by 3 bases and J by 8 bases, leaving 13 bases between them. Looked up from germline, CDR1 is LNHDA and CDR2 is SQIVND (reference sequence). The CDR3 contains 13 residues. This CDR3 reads CASSINRALGYTF. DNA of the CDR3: TGTGCCAGTAGTATTAACAGGGCACTCGGCTACACCTTC.

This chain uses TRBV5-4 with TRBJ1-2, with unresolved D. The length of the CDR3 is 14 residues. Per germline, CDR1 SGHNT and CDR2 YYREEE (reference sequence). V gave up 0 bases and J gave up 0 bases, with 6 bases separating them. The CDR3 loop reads CASSLGISNYGYTF. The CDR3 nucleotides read TGTGCCAGCAGCTTGGGGATTTCTAACTATGGCTACACCTTC.

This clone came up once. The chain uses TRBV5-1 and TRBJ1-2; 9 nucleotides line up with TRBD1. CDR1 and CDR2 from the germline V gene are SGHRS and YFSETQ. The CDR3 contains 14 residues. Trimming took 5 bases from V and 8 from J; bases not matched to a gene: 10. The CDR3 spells CASRTDRGTGGYTF. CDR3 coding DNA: TGCGCCAGCAGGACGGACAGGGGTACGGGGGGCTACACCTTC.